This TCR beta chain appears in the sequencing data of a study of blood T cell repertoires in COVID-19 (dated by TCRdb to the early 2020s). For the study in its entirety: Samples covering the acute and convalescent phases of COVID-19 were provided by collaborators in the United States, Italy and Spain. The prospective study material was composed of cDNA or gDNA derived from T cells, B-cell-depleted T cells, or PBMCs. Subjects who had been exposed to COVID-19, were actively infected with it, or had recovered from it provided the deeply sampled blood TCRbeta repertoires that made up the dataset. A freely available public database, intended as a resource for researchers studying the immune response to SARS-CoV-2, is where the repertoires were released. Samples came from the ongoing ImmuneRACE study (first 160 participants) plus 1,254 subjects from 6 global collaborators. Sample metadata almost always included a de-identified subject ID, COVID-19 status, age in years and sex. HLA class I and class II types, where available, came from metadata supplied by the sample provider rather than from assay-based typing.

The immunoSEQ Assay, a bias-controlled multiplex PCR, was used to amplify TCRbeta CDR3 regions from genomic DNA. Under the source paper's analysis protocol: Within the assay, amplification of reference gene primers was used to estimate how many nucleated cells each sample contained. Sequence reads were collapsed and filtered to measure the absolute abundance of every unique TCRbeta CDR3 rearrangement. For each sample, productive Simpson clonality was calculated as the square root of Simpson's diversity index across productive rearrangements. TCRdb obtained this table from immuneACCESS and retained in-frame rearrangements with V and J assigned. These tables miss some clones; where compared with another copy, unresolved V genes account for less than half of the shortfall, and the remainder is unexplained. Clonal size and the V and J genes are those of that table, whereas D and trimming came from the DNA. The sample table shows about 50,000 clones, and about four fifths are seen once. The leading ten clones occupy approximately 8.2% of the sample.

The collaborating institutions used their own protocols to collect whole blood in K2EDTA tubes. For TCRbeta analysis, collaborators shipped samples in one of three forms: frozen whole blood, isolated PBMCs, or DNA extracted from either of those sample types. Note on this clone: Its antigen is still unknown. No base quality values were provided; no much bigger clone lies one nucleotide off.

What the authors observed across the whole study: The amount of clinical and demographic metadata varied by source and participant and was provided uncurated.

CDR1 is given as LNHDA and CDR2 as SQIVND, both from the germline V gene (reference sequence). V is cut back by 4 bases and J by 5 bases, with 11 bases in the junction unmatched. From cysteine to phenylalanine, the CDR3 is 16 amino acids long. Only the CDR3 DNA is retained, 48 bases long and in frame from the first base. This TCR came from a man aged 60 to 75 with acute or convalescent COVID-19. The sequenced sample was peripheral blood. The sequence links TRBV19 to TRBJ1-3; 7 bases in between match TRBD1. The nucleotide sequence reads TGTGCCAGTAGTACTCCAACCGGGACAGAAAGAAACACCATATATTTT. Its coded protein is CASSTPTGTERNTIYF.